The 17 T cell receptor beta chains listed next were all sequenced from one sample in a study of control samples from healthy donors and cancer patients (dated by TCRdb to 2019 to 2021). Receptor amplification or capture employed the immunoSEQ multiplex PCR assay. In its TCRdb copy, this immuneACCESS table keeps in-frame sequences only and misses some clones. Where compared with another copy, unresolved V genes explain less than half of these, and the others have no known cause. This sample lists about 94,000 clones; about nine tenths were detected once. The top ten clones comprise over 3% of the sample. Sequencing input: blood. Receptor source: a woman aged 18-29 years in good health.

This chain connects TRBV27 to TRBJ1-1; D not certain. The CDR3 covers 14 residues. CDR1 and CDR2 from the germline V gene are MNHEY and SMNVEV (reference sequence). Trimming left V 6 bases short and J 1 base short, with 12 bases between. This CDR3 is CASRSPTRNTEAFF. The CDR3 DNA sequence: TGTGCCAGCAGAAGCCCCACCAGGAACACTGAAGCTTTCTTT.

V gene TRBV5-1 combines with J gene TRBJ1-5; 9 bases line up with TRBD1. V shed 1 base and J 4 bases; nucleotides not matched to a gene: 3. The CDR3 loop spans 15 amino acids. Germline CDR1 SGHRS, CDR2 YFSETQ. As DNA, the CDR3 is TGCGCCAGCAGCTTGCAGGGACAGGGAAATCAGCCCCAGCATTTT. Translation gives CASSLQGQGNQPQHF.

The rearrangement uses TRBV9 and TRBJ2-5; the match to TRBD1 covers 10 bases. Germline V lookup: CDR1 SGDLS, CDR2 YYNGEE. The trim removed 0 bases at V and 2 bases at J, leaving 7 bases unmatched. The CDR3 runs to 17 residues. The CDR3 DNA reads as TGTGCCAGCAGCGTAGAGGGAGGGACAGGGGAGCAAGAGACCCAGTACTTC. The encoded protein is CASSVEGGTGEQETQYF.

This CDR3 reads CASSYLWSHPEAFF. CDR3 DNA: TGTGCCAGCAGTTACCTTTGGTCACACCCAGAAGCTTTCTTT. The chain recombines TRBV6-5 with TRBJ1-1; D gene unclear. The CDR3 spans 14 residues. Trimming removed 2 bases at V and 8 bases at J, with 15 bases between. CDR1 and CDR2 from the germline V gene are MNHEY and SVGAGI.

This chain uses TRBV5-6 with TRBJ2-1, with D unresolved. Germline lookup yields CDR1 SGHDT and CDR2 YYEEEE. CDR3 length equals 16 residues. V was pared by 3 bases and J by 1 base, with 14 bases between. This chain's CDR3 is CASSSQRPESYNEQFF. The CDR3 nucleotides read TGTGCCAGCAGCTCCCAAAGGCCGGAATCCTACAATGAGCAGTTCTTC.

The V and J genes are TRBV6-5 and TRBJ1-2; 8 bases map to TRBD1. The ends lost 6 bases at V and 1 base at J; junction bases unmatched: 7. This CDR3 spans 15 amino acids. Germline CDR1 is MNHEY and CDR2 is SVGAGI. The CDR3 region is CASSRGQEGNYGYTF. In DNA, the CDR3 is TGTGCCAGCAGCCGGGGACAGGAGGGTAACTATGGCTACACCTTC.

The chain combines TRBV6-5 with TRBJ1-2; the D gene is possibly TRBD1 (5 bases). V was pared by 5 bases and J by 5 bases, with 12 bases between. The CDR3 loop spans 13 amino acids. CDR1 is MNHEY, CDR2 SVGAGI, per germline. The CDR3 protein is CASSPGLWYGYTF. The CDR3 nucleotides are TGTGCCAGCAGTCCGGGACTGTGGTATGGCTACACCTTC.

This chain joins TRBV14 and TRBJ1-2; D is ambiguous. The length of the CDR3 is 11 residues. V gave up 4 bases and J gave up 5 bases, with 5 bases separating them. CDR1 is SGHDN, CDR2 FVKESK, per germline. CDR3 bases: TGTGCCAGCAGCCGTGGATATGGCTACACCTTC. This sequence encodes CASSRGYGYTF.

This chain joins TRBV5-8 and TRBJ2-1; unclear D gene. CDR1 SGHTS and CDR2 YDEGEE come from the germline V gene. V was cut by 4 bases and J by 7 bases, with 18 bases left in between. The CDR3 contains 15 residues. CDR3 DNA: TGTGCCAGCAGCAAGGATTTTGGCGGTGGTAATGAGCAGTTCTTC. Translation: CASSKDFGGGNEQFF.

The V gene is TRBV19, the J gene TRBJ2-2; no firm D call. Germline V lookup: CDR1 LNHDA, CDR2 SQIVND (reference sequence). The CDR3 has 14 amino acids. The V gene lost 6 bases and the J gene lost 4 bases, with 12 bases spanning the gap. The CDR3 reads CASRGTRGTGELFF. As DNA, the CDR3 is TGTGCCAGTAGGGGTACCCGAGGCACCGGGGAGCTGTTTTTT.

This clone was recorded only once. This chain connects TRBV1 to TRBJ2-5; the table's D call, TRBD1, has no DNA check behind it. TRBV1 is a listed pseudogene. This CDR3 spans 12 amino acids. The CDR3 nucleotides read TGCACCAGCAGCCAGGGGCTGGAGACCCAGTACTTC. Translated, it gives CTSSQGLETQYF.

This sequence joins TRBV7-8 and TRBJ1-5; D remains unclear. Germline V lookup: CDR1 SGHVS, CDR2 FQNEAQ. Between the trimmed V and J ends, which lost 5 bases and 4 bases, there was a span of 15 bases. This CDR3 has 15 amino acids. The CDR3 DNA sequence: TGTGCCAGCAGCCCCCAAACCCAGGAGAATCAGCCCCAGCATTTT. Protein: CASSPQTQENQPQHF.

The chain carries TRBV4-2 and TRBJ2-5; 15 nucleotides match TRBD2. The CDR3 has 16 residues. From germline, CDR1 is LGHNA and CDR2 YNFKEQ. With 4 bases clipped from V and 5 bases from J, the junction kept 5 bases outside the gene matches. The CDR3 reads CASSPGLAGGEETQYF. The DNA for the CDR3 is TGTGCCAGCAGCCCAGGACTAGCGGGGGGGGAGGAGACCCAGTACTTC.

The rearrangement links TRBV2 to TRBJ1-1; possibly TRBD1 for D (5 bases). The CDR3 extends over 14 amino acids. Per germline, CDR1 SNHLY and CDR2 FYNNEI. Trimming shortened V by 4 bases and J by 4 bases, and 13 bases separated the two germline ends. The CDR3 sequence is CASSVRAELTEAFF. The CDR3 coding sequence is TGTGCCAGCAGTGTCAGGGCAGAGCTCACTGAAGCTTTCTTT.

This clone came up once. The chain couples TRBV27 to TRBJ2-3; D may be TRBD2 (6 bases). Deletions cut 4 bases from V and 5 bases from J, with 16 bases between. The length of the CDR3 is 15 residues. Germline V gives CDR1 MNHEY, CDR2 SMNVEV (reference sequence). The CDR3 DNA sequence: TGTGCCAGCAGTTATCGCGGGGTACTGGGAGATACGCAGTATTTT. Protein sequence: CASSYRGVLGDTQYF.

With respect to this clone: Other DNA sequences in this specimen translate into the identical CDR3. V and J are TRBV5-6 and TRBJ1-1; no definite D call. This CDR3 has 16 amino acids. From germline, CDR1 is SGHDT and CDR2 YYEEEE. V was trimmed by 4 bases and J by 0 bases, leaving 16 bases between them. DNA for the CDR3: TGTGCCAGCAGCCCCGACCGTGACTTATTGAACACTGAAGCTTTCTTT. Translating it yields CASSPDRDLLNTEAFF.

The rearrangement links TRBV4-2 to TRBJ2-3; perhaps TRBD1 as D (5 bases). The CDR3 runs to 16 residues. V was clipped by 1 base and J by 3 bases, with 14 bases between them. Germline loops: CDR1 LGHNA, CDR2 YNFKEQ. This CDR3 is CASSQGSDRLTDTQYF. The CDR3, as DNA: TGTGCCAGCAGCCAAGGCAGCGACAGACTTACAGATACGCAGTATTTT.